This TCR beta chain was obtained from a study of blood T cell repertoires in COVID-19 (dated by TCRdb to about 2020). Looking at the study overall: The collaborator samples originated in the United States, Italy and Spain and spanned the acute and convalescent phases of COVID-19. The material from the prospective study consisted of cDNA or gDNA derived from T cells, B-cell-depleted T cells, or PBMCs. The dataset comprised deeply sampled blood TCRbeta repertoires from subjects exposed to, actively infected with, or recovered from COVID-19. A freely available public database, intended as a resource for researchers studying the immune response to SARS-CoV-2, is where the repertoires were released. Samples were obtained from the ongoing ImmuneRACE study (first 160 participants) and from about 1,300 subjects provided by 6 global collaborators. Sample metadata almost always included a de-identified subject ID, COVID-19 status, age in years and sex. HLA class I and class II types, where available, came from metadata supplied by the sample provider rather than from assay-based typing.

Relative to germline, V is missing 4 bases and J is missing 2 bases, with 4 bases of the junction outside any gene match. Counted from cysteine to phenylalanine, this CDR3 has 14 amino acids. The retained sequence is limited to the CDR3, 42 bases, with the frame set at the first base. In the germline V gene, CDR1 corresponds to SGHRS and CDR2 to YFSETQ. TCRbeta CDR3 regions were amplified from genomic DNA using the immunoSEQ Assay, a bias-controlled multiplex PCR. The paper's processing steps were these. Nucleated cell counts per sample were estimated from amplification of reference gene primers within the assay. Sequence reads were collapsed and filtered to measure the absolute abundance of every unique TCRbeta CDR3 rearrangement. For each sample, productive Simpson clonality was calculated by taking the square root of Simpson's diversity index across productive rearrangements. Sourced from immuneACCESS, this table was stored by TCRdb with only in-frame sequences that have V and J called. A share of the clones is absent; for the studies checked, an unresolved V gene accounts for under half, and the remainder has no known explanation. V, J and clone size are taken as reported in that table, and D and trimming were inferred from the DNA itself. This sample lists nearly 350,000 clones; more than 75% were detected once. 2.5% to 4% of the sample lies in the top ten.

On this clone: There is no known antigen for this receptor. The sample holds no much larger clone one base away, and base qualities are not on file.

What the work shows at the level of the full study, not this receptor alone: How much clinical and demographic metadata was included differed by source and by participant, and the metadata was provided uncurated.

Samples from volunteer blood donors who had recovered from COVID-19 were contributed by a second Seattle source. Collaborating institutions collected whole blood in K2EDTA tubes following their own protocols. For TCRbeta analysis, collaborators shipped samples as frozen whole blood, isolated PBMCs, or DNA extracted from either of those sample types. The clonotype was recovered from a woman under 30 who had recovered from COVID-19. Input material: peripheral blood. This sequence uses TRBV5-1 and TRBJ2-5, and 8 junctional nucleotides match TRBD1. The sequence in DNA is TGCGCCAGCAGCCCAGGGGGCTGGCAAGAGACCCAGTACTTC. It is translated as CASSPGGWQETQYF.